A selection of T cell receptor beta chains follows, all from one sample in a study of T cell responses to AZD1222 COVID-19 vaccine. Generated by immunoSEQ multiplex PCR, the TCRdb table keeps only in-frame clones and is missing some. The sample includes roughly 180,000 clones, more than 85% of them seen just once. The sequences come from peripheral blood, collected 28 days after the second AZD1222 dose. All receptors come from an adult who received the AZD1222 COVID-19 vaccine. CDR3s include the opening cysteine and the closing phenylalanine or tryptophan. A D gene is named only where the DNA matches it firmly. Clone sizes are given selectively: once, few, many, or a class where the clone is expanded.

d_gene	v_gene	j_gene	abundance	CDR3aa	CDR3nt
.	TRBV12-3/TRBV12-4	TRBJ2-1	once	CASSGGLYNEQFF	TGTGCCAGCAGTGGGGGCCTCTACAATGAGCAGTTCTTC
TRBD1	TRBV5-1	TRBJ2-7	.	CASSLTGGEGKQYF	TGCGCCAGCAGCCTGACAGGGGGCGAGGGAAAGCAGTACTTC
.	TRBV3-1/TRBV3-2	TRBJ2-2	.	CASSQGGNRELFF	TGTGCCAGCAGCCAAGGTGGGAACCGGGAGCTGTTTTTT
.	TRBV2	TRBJ1-1	.	CASSEEGARGAIEAFF	TGTGCCAGCAGTGAAGAGGGAGCCCGGGGGGCAATTGAAGCTTTCTTT
TRBD2	TRBV10-2	TRBJ2-5	.	CASSVASGGSKTQYF	TGCGCCAGCAGCGTTGCTAGCGGGGGGTCGAAGACCCAGTACTTC
.	TRBV19	TRBJ1-1	.	CASTYSRQDTEAFF	TGTGCCAGTACTTATAGTAGGCAGGACACTGAAGCTTTCTTT
TRBD2	TRBV18	TRBJ2-1	.	CASSPQASGRFGEQFF	TGTGCCAGCTCACCCCAAGCTAGCGGGAGATTCGGTGAGCAGTTCTTC
.	TRBV18	TRBJ1-2	.	CASSPQSGENGYTF	TGTGCCAGCTCACCCCAGAGTGGGGAAAATGGCTACACCTTC
.	TRBV5-6	TRBJ1-3	.	CASSLLNRFFSGNTIYF	TGTGCCAGCAGCTTGCTAAACAGATTTTTCTCTGGAAACACCATATATTTT
.	TRBV27	TRBJ1-5	.	CASSLGSNQPQHF	TGTGCCAGCAGTTTGGGAAGCAATCAGCCCCAGCATTTT
.	TRBV6-5	TRBJ1-1	.	CASSYSGVNTEAFF	TGTGCCAGCAGTTACTCGGGAGTGAACACTGAAGCTTTCTTT
TRBD1	TRBV27	TRBJ1-2	.	CASRGTGELNYGYTF	TGTGCCAGCAGGGGGACAGGGGAATTGAACTATGGCTACACCTTC
TRBD1	TRBV20-1	TRBJ2-5	.	CSASPGQGAGETQYF	TGCAGTGCTAGTCCCGGACAGGGGGCTGGAGAGACCCAGTACTTC
TRBD2	TRBV27	TRBJ2-3	once	CASSPLAGGSTDTQYF	TGTGCCAGCAGTCCCCTAGCGGGGGGCAGCACAGATACGCAGTATTTT
.	TRBV9	TRBJ1-2	.	CASSAPVGGYGYTF	TGTGCCAGCAGCGCCCCTGTCGGAGGTTATGGCTACACCTTC
.	TRBV19	TRBJ2-2	.	CASTPFRGSAGELFF	TGTGCCAGTACCCCCTTTCGGGGTTCGGCCGGGGAGCTGTTTTTT
TRBD1	TRBV5-1	TRBJ1-5	few	CASSLTGGSTPQHF	TGCGCCAGCAGTTTGACAGGGGGCTCTACGCCCCAGCATTTT
.	TRBV6-5	TRBJ1-6	.	CASSYGTPSPLHF	TGTGCCAGCAGTTATGGGACTCCTTCACCCCTCCACTTT
.	TRBV14	TRBJ1-4	once	CASSQGSEKLFF	TGTGCCAGCAGCCAAGGATCGGAGAAACTGTTTTTT
TRBD2	TRBV4-1	TRBJ2-7	.	CASSQGTSGTLQYF	TGCGCCAGCAGCCAAGGGACTAGCGGTACGCTTCAGTACTTC
.	TRBV5-1	TRBJ1-1	.	CASSFSGTEAFF	TGCGCCAGCAGCTTTTCCGGGACAGAAGCTTTCTTT
TRBD2	TRBV6-2/TRBV6-3	TRBJ2-7	few	CASSRLAGAYEQYF	TGTGCCAGCAGTCGACTGGCGGGGGCCTACGAGCAGTACTTC
.	TRBV27	TRBJ1-1	.	CASSFVRDTEAFF	TGTGCCAGCAGTTTCGTTCGGGACACTGAAGCTTTCTTT
.	TRBV18	TRBJ2-1	.	CASKILQEGREQFF	TGTGCCAGCAAAATTCTACAGGAAGGCCGTGAGCAGTTCTTC
.	TRBV4-2	TRBJ2-1	.	CASSPGGPINEQFF	TGTGCCAGCAGCCCTGGGGGACCTATAAATGAGCAGTTCTTC
.	TRBV18	TRBJ2-5	.	CASSPPSEKTQYF	TGTGCCAGCTCACCACCCTCAGAAAAGACCCAGTACTTC
TRBD1	TRBV7-2	TRBJ2-7	.	CASSFVRDSSYEQYF	TGTGCCAGCAGCTTCGTTCGGGACAGCAGCTACGAGCAGTACTTC
TRBD2	TRBV5-6	TRBJ2-7	once	CASSLRSGTYEQYF	TGTGCCAGCAGCTTGCGTAGCGGGACCTACGAGCAGTACTTC
.	TRBV19	TRBJ2-1	.	CASSMQGTYNEQFF	TGTGCCAGTAGTATGCAGGGCACGTACAATGAGCAGTTCTTC
.	TRBV6-5	TRBJ1-6	.	CASSLTAALALHF	TGTGCCAGCAGTTTGACCGCAGCCTTAGCCCTCCACTTT
.	TRBV5-8	TRBJ1-1	.	CASSPRGTEAFF	TGTGCCAGCAGCCCCAGGGGCACTGAAGCTTTCTTT
.	TRBV7-9	TRBJ1-2	once	CASSHSLQSANYGYTF	TGTGCCAGCAGCCATAGCCTGCAGTCCGCCAACTATGGCTACACCTTC
.	TRBV6-6	TRBJ2-3	.	CASKWEVSGGADTQYF	TGTGCCAGCAAGTGGGAAGTTTCAGGCGGGGCAGATACGCAGTATTTT
.	TRBV2	TRBJ1-6	.	CASSQLGGNSPLHF	TGTGCCAGCAGTCAATTGGGCGGTAATTCACCCCTCCACTTT
.	TRBV30	TRBJ1-5	.	CAWAIASNQPQHF	TGTGCCTGGGCCATTGCTTCCAATCAGCCCCAGCATTTT
TRBD1	TRBV11-2	TRBJ2-7	.	CASSVGQPYEQYF	TGTGCCAGCAGCGTGGGACAGCCCTACGAGCAGTACTTC
TRBD2	TRBV5-4	TRBJ2-3	.	CASSRLAGSSTDTQYF	TGTGCCAGCAGCCGACTAGCGGGAAGTAGCACAGATACGCAGTATTTT
TRBD1	TRBV4-2	TRBJ1-2	.	CASSPTGGHGYTF	TGTGCCAGCAGCCCGACAGGGGGCCACGGCTACACCTTC
TRBD1	TRBV15	TRBJ1-1	.	CATSRSPGQVNTEAFF	TGTGCCACCAGCAGATCACCGGGACAGGTGAACACTGAAGCTTTCTTT
.	TRBV29-1	TRBJ1-1	once	CSVSGAGTEAFF	TGCAGCGTTTCAGGGGCGGGCACTGAAGCTTTCTTT
TRBD2	TRBV19	TRBJ2-2	.	CASSIPGLAGGQRTGELFF	TGTGCCAGTAGTATTCCGGGACTAGCGGGAGGGCAGCGCACCGGGGAGCTGTTTTTT
TRBD2	TRBV6-5	TRBJ2-5	.	CASGRVGETQYF	TGTGCCAGCGGGAGGGTAGGTGAGACCCAGTACTTC
TRBD1	TRBV6-1	TRBJ1-5	once	CASSEWTGIDQPQHF	TGTGCCAGCAGTGAATGGACAGGGATTGATCAGCCCCAGCATTTT
.	TRBV2	TRBJ2-2	.	CASILLVPGELFF	TGTGCCAGCATCCTTTTGGTCCCCGGGGAGCTGTTTTTT
TRBD2	TRBV4-2	TRBJ2-1	.	CASSPSSGPYNEQFF	TGTGCCAGCAGCCCCTCTAGCGGACCTTACAATGAGCAGTTCTTC
.	TRBV15	TRBJ1-1	.	CATSVQSNTEAFF	TGTGCCACCAGCGTCCAGAGCAACACTGAAGCTTTCTTT
TRBD1	TRBV7-2	TRBJ2-1	.	CASSLGDRGNEQFF	TGTGCCAGCAGCTTAGGTGACAGGGGCAATGAGCAGTTCTTC
TRBD2	TRBV7-9	TRBJ2-3	.	CASSLQGGPSTDTQYF	TGTGCCAGCAGCCTCCAGGGAGGGCCAAGCACAGATACGCAGTATTTT
.	TRBV5-5	TRBJ1-5	.	CASSPGPFSNQPQHF	TGTGCCAGCAGTCCCGGGCCCTTTAGCAATCAGCCCCAGCATTTT
TRBD1	TRBV4-3	TRBJ1-5	.	CASSQDLVRGRQPQHF	TGCGCCAGCAGCCAAGATCTTGTCAGGGGGAGACAGCCCCAGCATTTT
TRBD1	TRBV5-1	TRBJ1-6	.	CASSLGQGRSPLHF	TGCGCCAGCAGCTTGGGACAGGGTCGTTCACCCCTCCACTTT
.	TRBV11-2	TRBJ2-6	.	CASSSPGISGANVLTF	TGTGCCAGCAGCTCACCAGGGATCTCTGGGGCCAACGTCCTGACTTTC
TRBD1	TRBV30	TRBJ1-2	.	CGLRTGPLGFGYTF	TGTGGGCTTAGGACAGGGCCCCTAGGGTTTGGCTACACCTTC
.	TRBV5-1	TRBJ1-1	.	CASSLERVVVF	TGCGCCAGCAGCTTGGAAAGGGTGGTCGTCTTT
TRBD2	TRBV6-2/TRBV6-3	TRBJ2-2	.	CASSPRLAGYTGELFF	TGTGCCAGCAGTCCCCGACTAGCGGGGTACACCGGGGAGCTGTTTTTT
TRBD1	TRBV19	TRBJ2-1	.	CASSIMGQGDNEQFF	TGTGCCAGTAGTATAATGGGACAGGGCGACAATGAGCAGTTCTTC
TRBD1	TRBV6-2/TRBV6-3	TRBJ2-7	.	CASSTTGDEQYF	TGTGCCAGCAGCACTACAGGGGACGAGCAGTACTTC
TRBD1	TRBV7-6	TRBJ1-5	.	CASSLEAGTGATQRNQPQHF	TGTGCCAGCAGCTTAGAGGCCGGGACAGGGGCGACCCAGCGCAATCAGCCCCAGCATTTT
TRBD2	TRBV27	TRBJ2-7	once	CASSLQTPGLAGEIYEQYF	TGTGCCAGCAGTCTACAAACCCCGGGACTAGCGGGAGAGATCTACGAGCAGTACTTC
.	TRBV21-1	TRBJ1-1	.	CASSEAPRWRTEAFF	TGTGCCAGCAGCGAGGCACCCCGTTGGAGGACTGAAGCTTTCTTT